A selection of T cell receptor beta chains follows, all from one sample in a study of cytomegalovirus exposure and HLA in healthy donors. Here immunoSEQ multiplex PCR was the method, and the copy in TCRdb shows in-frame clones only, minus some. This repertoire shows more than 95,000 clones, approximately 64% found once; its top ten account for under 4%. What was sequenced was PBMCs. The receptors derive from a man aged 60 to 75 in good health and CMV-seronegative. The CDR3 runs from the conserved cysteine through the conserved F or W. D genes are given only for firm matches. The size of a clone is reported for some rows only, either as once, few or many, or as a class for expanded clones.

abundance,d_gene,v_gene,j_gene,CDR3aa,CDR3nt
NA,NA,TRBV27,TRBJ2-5,CATSRVGGLETQYF,TGTGCCACATCTAGAGTTGGGGGCTTGGAGACCCAGTACTTC
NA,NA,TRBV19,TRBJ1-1,CASSIPTGTNTEAFF,TGTGCCAGTAGTATCCCCACAGGGACGAACACTGAAGCTTTCTTT
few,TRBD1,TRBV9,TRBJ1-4,CASNLQGTNEKLFF,TGTGCCAGCAACCTACAGGGGACTAATGAAAAACTGTTTTTT
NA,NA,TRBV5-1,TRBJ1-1,CASSLTAGGEAEAFF,TGCGCCAGCAGCTTGACCGCGGGGGGGGAGGCTGAAGCTTTCTTT
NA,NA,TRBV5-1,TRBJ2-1,CASSLYGYNEQFF,TGCGCCAGCAGCTTGTACGGCTACAATGAGCAGTTCTTC
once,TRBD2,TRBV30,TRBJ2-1,CAWSVESSGSRYEQFF,TGTGCCTGGAGTGTCGAATCTAGCGGGAGCCGATATGAGCAGTTCTTC
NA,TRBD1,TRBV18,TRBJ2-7,CASSPAGTGIEQYF,TGTGCCAGCTCACCGGCCGGGACAGGGATCGAGCAGTACTTC
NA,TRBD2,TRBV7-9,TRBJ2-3,CSSSSGLAGGVDTQYF,TGTTCCAGCAGCTCGGGACTAGCGGGAGGTGTTGATACGCAGTATTTT
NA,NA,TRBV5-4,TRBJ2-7,CASSLSASYEQYF,TGTGCCAGCTCCCTGAGCGCTTCCTACGAGCAGTACTTC
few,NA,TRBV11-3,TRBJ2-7,CASSLGGSGHTGEQYF,TGTGCCAGCAGCTTAGGGGGCTCAGGACATACAGGAGAGCAGTACTTC
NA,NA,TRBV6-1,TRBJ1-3,CASDTSGIGNTIYF,TGTGCCAGCGACACGTCAGGGATAGGAAACACCATATATTTT
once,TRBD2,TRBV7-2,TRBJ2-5,CASSLYDTSGGAAQYF,TGTGCCAGCAGCTTATATGATACTAGCGGGGGCGCGGCCCAGTACTTC
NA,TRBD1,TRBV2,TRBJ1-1,CASSGTGWYTEAFF,TGTGCCAGCAGTGGGACAGGGTGGTACACTGAAGCTTTCTTT
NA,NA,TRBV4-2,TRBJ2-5,CASSDGEGFRETQYF,TGTGCCAGCAGCGACGGTGAGGGATTCAGGGAGACCCAGTACTTC
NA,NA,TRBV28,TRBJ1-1,CASSLTGNTEAFF,TGTGCCAGCAGTTTGACGGGGAACACTGAAGCTTTCTTT
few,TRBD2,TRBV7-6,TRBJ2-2,CASSSYRGTSGSTGELFF,TGTGCCAGCAGCTCTTATAGGGGGACTAGCGGGAGCACCGGGGAGCTGTTTTTT
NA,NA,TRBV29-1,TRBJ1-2,CSVEEIQGWCGYTF,TGCAGCGTTGAGGAGATACAGGGTTGGTGTGGCTACACCTTC
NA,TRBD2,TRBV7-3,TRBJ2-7,CASSPRRSSGRGEQYF,TGTGCCAGCAGCCCAAGGCGGTCTAGCGGGAGGGGCGAGCAGTACTTC
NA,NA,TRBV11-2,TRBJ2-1,CASGLYNEQFF,TGTGCCAGCGGCCTCTACAATGAGCAGTTCTTC
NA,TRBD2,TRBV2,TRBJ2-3,CASRAGTSGSVNTQYF,TGTGCCAGCAGGGCCGGGACTAGCGGGAGTGTAAATACGCAGTATTTT
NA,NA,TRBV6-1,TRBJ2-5,CASRSGGSTGETQYF,TGTGCCAGCAGAAGCGGAGGGAGCACTGGGGAGACCCAGTACTTC
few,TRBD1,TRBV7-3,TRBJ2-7,CASSDTGTGLAEQYF,TGTGCCAGCAGCGATACCGGGACAGGGTTAGCGGAGCAGTACTTC
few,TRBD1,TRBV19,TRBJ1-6,CASRQGDSPLHF,TGTGCCAGTAGACAGGGGGATTCACCCCTCCACTTT
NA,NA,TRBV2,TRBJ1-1,CASSELQGFGTEAFF,TGTGCCAGCAGTGAACTACAGGGATTTGGGACTGAAGCTTTCTTT
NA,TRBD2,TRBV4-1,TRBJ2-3,CASSQEGLAGAGDTQYF,TGCGCCAGCAGCCAAGAAGGCCTAGCGGGAGCTGGAGATACGCAGTATTTT
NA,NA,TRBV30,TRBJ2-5,CAWSLAVYQETQYF,TGTGCCTGGAGTCTCGCGGTGTACCAAGAGACCCAGTACTTC
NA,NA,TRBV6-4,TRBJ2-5,CASSQDSKETQYF,TGTGCCAGCAGCCAGGACAGTAAAGAGACCCAGTACTTC
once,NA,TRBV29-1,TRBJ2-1,CSVAAGRNEQFF,TGCAGCGTTGCAGCAGGGAGGAATGAGCAGTTCTTC
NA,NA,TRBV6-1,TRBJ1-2,CASSYLPVYGYTF,TGTGCCAGCAGTTATCTCCCAGTCTATGGCTACACCTTC